The 5 T cell receptor beta chains in this list originate from one sample, sequenced in a study of T cells in Graves' hyperthyroidism and ophthalmopathy. The CDR3 regions of TCR beta were amplified from RNA transcripts. When the TCR CDR3 underwent first-round RT-PCR, the HTBI primer set was used. TCRdb analysed the multiplex PCR reads with MiXCR anew, one entry per CDR3 protein. The data hold approximately 600,000 distinct CDR3 sequences, with approximately 14% observed a single time. Sequencing was performed on blood. All receptors come from a woman in her thirties or forties with Graves' ophthalmopathy.

This clonotype was counted many times. V usage is TRBV6-1 and J usage is TRBJ2-7, with unresolved D. Trimming cost V 2 bases and J 4 bases, with 12 bases left between them. This CDR3 has 14 residues. Germline CDR1 reads MNHNS; CDR2 reads SASEGT. The CDR3 DNA follows: TGTGCCAGCAGTGAAATGGGTGTTATTTACGAGCAGTACTTC. Translation: CASSEMGVIYEQYF.

This clonotype was observed at least ten times. The gene calls are TRBV2 and TRBJ2-5, with TRBD2 identical over 9 bases. CDR3 length: 17 amino acids. The V gene's germline CDR1 is SNHLY and CDR2 FYNNEI. Trimming removed 5 bases from V and 2 bases from J; junction bases left unmatched: 12. The CDR3 region has the DNA TGTGCCAGCAGTTTGAGGGGCCCGACTAGCGGACAAGAGACCCAGTACTTC. Translating it yields CASSLRGPTSGQETQYF.

This clonotype was counted only a few times. The V gene is TRBV4-3, the J gene TRBJ2-7; 11 nucleotides agree with TRBD2. Looked up from germline, CDR1 is LGHNA and CDR2 is YSLEER. This CDR3 is 14 amino acids long. The V segment lost 4 bases and the J segment 6 bases; nucleotides outside the gene matches: 5. CDR3 protein: CASSPGLAVAEQYF. Here the CDR3 DNA reads TGCGCCAGCAGCCCGGGACTAGCGGTTGCCGAGCAGTACTTC.

The chain links TRBV30 to TRBJ2-5; a weak D match, TRBD1 (6 bases). V was trimmed by 0 bases and J by 1 base, leaving 12 bases between them. The CDR3 is 15 residues long. The germline V gene encodes CDR1 GTSNPN and CDR2 SVGIG (reference sequence). The CDR3 spells CAWSVRTGFQETQYF. The CDR3 DNA follows: TGTGCCTGGAGTGTACGAACAGGGTTCCAAGAGACCCAGTACTTC.

In its sample, this clonotype was seen many times. This chain connects TRBV2 to TRBJ2-7, with 13 bases identical to TRBD2. CDR1 and CDR2 from the germline V gene are SNHLY and FYNNEI. The CDR3 loop spans 14 amino acids. Unmatched junction bases numbered 8, after V lost 8 bases and J lost 7 bases. Here the CDR3 DNA reads TGTGCCAGCCGGACTAGCGGGAGCCTCCAGGAGCAGTACTTC. Amino acid sequence: CASRTSGSLQEQYF.